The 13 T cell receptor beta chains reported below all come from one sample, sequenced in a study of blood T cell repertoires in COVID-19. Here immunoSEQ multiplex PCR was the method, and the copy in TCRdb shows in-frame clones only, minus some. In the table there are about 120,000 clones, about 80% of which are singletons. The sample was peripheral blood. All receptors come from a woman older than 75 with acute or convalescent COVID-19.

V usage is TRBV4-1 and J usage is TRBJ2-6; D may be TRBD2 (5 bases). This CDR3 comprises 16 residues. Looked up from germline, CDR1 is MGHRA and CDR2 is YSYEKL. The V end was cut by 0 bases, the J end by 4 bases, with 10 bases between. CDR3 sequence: CASSQETGVGANVLTF. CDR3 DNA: TGCGCCAGCAGCCAAGAGACCGGGGTCGGGGCCAACGTCCTGACTTTC.

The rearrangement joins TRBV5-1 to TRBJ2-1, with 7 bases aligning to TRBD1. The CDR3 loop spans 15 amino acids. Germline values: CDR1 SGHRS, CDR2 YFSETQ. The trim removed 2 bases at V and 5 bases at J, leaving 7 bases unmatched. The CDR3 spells CASSFLGQRDNEQFF. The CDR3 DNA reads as TGCGCCAGCAGCTTTCTGGGACAGAGGGACAATGAGCAGTTCTTC.

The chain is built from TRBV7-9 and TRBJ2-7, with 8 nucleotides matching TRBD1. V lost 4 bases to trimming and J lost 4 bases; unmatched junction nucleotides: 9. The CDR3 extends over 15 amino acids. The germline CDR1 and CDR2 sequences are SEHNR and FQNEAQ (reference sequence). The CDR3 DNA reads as TGTGCCAGCAGCTCAGGACAGGGTCTCTCGTACGAGCAGTACTTC. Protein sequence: CASSSGQGLSYEQYF. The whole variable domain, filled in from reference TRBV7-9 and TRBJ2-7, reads DTGVSQNPRHKITKRGQNVTFRCDPISEHNRLYWYRQTLGQGPEFLTYFQNEAQLEKSRLLSDRFSAERPKGSFSTLEIQRTEQGDSAMYLCASSSGQGLSYEQYFGPGTRLTVT.

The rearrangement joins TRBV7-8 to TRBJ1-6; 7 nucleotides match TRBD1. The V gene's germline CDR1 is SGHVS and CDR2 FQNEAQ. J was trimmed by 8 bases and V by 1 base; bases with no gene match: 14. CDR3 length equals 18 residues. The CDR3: CASSLGVAGQKIYSPLHF. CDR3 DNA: TGTGCCAGCAGCTTAGGAGTAGCGGGACAGAAGATTTATTCACCCCTCCACTTT.

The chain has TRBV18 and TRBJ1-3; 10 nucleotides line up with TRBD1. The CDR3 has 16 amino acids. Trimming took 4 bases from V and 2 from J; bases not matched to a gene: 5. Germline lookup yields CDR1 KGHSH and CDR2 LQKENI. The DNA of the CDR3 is TGTGCCAGCTCACAGAGACAGGGGGCTGCTGGAAACACCATATATTTT. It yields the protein CASSQRQGAAGNTIYF.

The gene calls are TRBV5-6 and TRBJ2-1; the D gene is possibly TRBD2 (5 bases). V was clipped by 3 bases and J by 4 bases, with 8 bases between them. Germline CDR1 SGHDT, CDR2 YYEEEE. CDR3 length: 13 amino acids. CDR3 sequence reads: CASSSGLYNEQFF. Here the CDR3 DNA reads TGTGCCAGCAGCTCCGGACTTTACAATGAGCAGTTCTTC.

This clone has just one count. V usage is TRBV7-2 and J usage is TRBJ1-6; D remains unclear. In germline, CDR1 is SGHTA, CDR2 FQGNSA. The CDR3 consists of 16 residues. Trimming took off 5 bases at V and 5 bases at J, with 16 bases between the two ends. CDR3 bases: TGTGCCAGCAGCGCCCTGCGGAGGACGAATAATTCACCCCTCCACTTT. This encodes CASSALRRTNNSPLHF.

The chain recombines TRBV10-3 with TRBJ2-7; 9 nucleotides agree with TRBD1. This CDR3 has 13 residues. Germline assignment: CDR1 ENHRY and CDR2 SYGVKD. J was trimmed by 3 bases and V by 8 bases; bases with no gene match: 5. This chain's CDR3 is CAIRATGGYEQYF. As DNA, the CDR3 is TGTGCCATCCGCGCGACAGGGGGCTACGAGCAGTACTTC.

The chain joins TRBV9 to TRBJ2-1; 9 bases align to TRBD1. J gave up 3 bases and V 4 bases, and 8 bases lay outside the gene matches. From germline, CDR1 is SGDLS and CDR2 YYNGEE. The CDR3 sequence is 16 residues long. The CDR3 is CASSRAGTGNYNEQFF. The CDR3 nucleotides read TGTGCCAGCAGCCGAGCCGGGACAGGGAACTACAATGAGCAGTTCTTC.

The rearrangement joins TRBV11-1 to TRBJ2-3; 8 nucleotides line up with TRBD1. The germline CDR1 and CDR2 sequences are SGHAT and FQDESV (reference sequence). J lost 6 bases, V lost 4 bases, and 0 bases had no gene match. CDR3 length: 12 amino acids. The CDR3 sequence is CASSSGGDTQYF. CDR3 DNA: TGTGCCAGCAGCTCAGGGGGCGATACGCAGTATTTT.

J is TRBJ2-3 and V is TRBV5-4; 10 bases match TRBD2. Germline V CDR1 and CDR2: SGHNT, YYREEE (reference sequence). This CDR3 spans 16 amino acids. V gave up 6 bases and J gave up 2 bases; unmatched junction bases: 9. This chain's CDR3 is CASNPGLAAFTDTQYF. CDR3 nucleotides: TGTGCCAGCAACCCTGGACTAGCGGCCTTCACAGATACGCAGTATTTT.

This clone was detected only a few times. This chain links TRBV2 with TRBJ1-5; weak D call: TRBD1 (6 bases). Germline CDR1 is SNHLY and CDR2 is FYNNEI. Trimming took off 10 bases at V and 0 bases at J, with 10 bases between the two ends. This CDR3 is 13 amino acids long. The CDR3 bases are TGTGCCACCCACAGGGATAGCAATCAGCCCCAGCATTTT. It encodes CATHRDSNQPQHF.

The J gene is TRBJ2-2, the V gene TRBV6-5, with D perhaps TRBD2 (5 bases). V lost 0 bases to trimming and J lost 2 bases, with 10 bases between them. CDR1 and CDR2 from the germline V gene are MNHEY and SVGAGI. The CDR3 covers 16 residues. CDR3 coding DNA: TGTGCCAGCAGTTACTCGAGGGCAGCTAACACCGGGGAGCTGTTTTTT. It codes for CASSYSRAANTGELFF.